This T cell receptor beta chain originates from a study of molecular identifiers for immune sequencing clone quantification. On the study more broadly: Replicate experiments took RNA from roughly 20,000 or 100,000 naive CD8 cells, divided it five ways and sequenced four.

Previously described methods and listed TCR primers produced bulk TCR libraries. TCRdb called the PCR reads again in MiXCR, with one record for every CDR3 protein. Of about 640,000 distinct CDR3 sequences listed, 15% to 20% are singletons. Germline V gene lookup returns CDR1 LNHDA and CDR2 SQIVND (reference sequence). Trimming stripped 2 bases from V and 3 bases from J, with 14 bases between. The CDR3 contains 15 residues. Sequenced: naive CD8+ T cells from blood, with Jurkat cell RNA spiked in. The subset was: FACS-sorted CD8+CD4-CCR7+CD45RA+ naive T cells. This TCR was sampled from a human donor in good health. Some libraries in this study had Jurkat cell RNA spiked in. The chain couples TRBV19 to TRBJ2-7; D is perhaps TRBD1 or TRBD2 (6 bases each). The CDR3 is CASSINSGQFYEQYF. The CDR3 nucleotides read TGTGCCAGTAGTATAAATAGCGGACAGTTCTACGAGCAGTACTTC.